This TCR beta chain derives from a study of blood T cell repertoires in COVID-19. Turning to the study itself: COVID-19 samples, acute and convalescent, were from the United States, Italy and Spain.

Deletions cut 4 bases from V and 1 base from J, with 10 bases between. CDR1 SEHNR and CDR2 FQNEAQ come from the germline V gene (reference sequence). The CDR3 length is 14 residues. In the authors' workflow: Amplification from reference gene primers served as the basis for estimated nucleated cell counts. TCRdb's table, derived via immunoSEQ multiplex PCR, lists solely in-frame clones and lacks some. Clonal size and the V and J genes are those of that table, whereas D and trimming came from the DNA. The sample lists 74,000 or so clones; over 80% were seen once. The V call is TRBV7-9, the J call TRBJ1-1, with TRBD1 as a possible D gene (6 bases). The sequencing input was peripheral blood. This sequence originates from a human donor in a cohort sampled during active COVID-19. In DNA form, the CDR3 reads TGTGCCAGCAGCTCCGGACAGCAGAACACTGAAGCTTTCTTT. It codes for CASSSGQQNTEAFF.